This T cell receptor (beta chain) was profiled in a study of blood T cell repertoires in COVID-19. Across the study: COVID-19 samples collected from the United States, Italy and Spain covered acute and convalescent phases. PBMCs, B-cell-depleted T cells, or T cells were the source of the cDNA or gDNA that made up the material.

The CDR3 has 15 residues. V shed 0 bases and J shed 1 base, with 9 bases lying between them. Germline CDR1 SGHRS, CDR2 YFSETQ. As handled by the study authors: From reference gene primer amplification, estimates of nucleated cell counts were derived. Profiled with immunoSEQ multiplex PCR; TCRdb holds only in-frame clones, not every one. V, J and clone size were drawn from that table, and D and trimming were deduced from the DNA. The profile shows around 280,000 clones, more than 85% of them singletons. The source of this sequence is a man aged 65 to 79 with acute or convalescent COVID-19. This rearrangement joins TRBV5-1 to TRBJ2-3; D is perhaps TRBD2 (6 bases). Sequencing was done on a sample of peripheral blood. The CDR3 here is CASSLAVAGTDTQYF. For the CDR3, the DNA is TGCGCCAGCAGCTTGGCGGTAGCGGGCACAGATACGCAGTATTTT.